Given below is one T cell receptor (beta chain) in context. Antigen specificity is unknown. The data were produced by immunoSEQ multiplex PCR, yet TCRdb's version contains in-frame clones alone and is incomplete. The sample holds some 100,000 clones, over 75% seen once. The data belong to a study of OX40 agonist ivuxolimab in advanced cancers. Findings and caveats of the study: Some nonresponders additionally presented with little normalized T-cell clonal expansion. Averaging showed that CD8+ T cells had more expanded clones than CD4+ did.

The CDR3 extends over 16 amino acids. V lost 0 bases, J lost 5 bases, and 14 bases lay in between. Germline-derived CDR1 and CDR2 are SGHRS and YFSETQ. The receptor was isolated from an adult with an advanced solid tumor such as melanoma, head and neck, liver or kidney cancer. This specimen was CD4+ or CD8+ T cells sorted from blood, taken in a trial of the OX40 agonist ivuxolimab. The genes are TRBV5-1 and TRBJ2-2; tentatively, D is TRBD1 (6 bases). CDR3 protein: CASSLAEVRGTGELFF. DNA of the CDR3: TGCGCCAGCAGCTTGGCCGAAGTCAGGGGAACCGGGGAGCTGTTTTTT.